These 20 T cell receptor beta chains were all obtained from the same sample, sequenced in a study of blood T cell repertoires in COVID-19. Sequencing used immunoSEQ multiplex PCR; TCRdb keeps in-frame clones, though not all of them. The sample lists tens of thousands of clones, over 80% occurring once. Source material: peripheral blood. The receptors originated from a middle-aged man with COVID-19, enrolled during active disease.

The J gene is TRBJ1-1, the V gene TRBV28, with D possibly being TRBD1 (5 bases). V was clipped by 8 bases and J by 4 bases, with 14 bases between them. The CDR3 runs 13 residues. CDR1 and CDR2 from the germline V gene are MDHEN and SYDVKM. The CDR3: CASGLTGGTEAFF. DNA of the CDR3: TGTGCCAGCGGGTTAACGGGGGGCACTGAAGCTTTCTTT. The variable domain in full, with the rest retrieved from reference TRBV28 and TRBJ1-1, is DVKVTQSSRYLVKRTGEKVFLECVQDMDHENMFWYRQDPGLGLRLIYFSYDVKMKEKGDIPEGYSVSREKKERFSLILESASTNQTSMYLCASGLTGGTEAFFGQGTRLTVV.

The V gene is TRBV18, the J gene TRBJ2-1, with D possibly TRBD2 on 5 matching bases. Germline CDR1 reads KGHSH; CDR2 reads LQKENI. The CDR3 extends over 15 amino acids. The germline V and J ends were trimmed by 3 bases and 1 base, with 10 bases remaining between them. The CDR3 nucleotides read TGTGCCAGCTCACCGAAAAGAGGGTCCTACAATGAGCAGTTCTTC. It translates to CASSPKRGSYNEQFF.

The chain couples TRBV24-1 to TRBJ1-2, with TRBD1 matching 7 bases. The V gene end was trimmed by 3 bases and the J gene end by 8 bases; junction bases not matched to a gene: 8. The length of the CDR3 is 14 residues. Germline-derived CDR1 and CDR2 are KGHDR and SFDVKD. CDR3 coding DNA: TGTGCCACCAGTGATACGACAGGGTACGGCGGCTACACCTTC. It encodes CATSDTTGYGGYTF.

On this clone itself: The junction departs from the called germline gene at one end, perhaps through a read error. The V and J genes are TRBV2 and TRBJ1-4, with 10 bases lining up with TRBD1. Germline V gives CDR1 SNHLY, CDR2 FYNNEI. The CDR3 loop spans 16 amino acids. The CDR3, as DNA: TGTGCCAGCAGCGAAGGGGGACAGGGGCTGGGTGAAAAACTGTTTTTT. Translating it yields CASSEGGQGLGEKLFF.

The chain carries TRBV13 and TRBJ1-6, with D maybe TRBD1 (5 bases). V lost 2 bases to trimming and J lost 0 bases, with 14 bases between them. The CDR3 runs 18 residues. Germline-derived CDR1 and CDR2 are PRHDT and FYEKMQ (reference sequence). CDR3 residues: CASSLSGPLFSYNSPLHF. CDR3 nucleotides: TGTGCCAGCAGCTTATCAGGGCCCCTTTTCTCCTATAATTCACCCCTCCACTTT.

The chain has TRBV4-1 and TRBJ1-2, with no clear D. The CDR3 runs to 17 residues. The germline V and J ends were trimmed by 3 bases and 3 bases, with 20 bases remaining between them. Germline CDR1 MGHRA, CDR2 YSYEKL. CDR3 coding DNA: TGCGCCAGCAGCCAGAGGTATGGTAAGAGGGAAGACTATGGCTACACCTTC. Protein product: CASSQRYGKREDYGYTF.

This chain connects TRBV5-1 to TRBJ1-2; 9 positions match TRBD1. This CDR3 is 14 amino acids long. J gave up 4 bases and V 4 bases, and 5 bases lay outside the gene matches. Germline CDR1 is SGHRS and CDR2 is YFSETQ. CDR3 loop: CASSGGQGRYGYTF. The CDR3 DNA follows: TGCGCCAGCAGCGGGGGACAGGGCCGCTATGGCTACACCTTC.

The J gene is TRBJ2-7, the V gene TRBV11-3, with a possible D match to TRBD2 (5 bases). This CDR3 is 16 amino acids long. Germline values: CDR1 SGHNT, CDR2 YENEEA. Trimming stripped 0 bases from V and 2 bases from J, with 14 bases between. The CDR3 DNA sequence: TGTGCCAGCAGCTTAGATCCGGTAGCGAATCCCTACGAGCAGTACTTC. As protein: CASSLDPVANPYEQYF.

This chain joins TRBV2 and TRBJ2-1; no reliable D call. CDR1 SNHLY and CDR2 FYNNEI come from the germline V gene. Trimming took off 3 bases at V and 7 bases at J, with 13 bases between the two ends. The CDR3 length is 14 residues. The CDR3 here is CASSDSLLGNEQFF. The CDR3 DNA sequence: TGTGCCAGCAGTGATAGTTTGCTCGGTAATGAGCAGTTCTTC.

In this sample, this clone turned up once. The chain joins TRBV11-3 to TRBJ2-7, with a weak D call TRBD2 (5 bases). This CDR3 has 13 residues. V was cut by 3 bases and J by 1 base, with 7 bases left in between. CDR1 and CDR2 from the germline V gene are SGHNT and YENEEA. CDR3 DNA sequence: TGTGCCAGCAGCTTGGGCGGGTCCTACGAGCAGTACTTC. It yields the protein CASSLGGSYEQYF.

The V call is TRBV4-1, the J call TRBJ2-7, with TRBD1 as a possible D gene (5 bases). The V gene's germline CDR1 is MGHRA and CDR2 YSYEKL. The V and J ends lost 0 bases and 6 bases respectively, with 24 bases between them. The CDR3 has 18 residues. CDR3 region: CASSQDFWLGSLGLEQYF. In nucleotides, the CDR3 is TGCGCCAGCAGCCAAGATTTCTGGTTGGGCTCCCTGGGGCTCGAGCAGTACTTC.

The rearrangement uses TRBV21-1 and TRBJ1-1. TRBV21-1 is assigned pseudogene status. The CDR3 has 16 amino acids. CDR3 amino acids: CASSKYIERVTTEAFF. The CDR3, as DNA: TGTGCCAGCAGCAAATACATCGAGAGGGTGACCACTGAAGCTTTCTTT.

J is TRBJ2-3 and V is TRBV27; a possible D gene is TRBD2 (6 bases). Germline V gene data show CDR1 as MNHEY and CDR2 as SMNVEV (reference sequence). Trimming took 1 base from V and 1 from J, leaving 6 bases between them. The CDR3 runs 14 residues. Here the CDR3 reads CASSLWGGTDTQYF. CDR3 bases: TGTGCCAGCAGTTTATGGGGGGGCACAGATACGCAGTATTTT.

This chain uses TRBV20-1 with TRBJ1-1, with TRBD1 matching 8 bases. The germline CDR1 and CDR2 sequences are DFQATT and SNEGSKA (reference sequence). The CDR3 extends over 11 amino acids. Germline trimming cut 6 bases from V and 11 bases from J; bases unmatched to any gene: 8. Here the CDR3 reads CSALTGEVAFF. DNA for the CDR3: TGCAGTGCGCTGACAGGGGAGGTGGCTTTCTTT.

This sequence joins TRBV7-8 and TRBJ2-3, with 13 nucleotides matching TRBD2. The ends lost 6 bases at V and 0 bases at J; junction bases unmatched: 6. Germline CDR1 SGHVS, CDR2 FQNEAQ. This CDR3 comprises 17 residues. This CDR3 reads CASSPTSGGRSTDTQYF. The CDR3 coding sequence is TGTGCCAGCAGTCCGACTAGCGGGGGGCGTAGCACAGATACGCAGTATTTT. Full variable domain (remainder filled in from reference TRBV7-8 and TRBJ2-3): GAGVSQSPRYKVAKRGQDVALRCDPISGHVSLFWYQQALGQGPEFLTYFQNEAQLDKSGLPSDRFFAERPEGSVSTLKIQRTQQEDSAVYLCASSPTSGGRSTDTQYFGPGTRLTVL.

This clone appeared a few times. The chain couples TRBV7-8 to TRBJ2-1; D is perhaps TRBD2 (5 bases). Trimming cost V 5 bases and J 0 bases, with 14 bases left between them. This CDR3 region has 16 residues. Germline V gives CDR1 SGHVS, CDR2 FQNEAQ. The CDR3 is CASSPRGSFSYNEQFF. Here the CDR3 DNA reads TGTGCCAGCAGCCCAAGAGGGTCCTTCTCCTACAATGAGCAGTTCTTC.

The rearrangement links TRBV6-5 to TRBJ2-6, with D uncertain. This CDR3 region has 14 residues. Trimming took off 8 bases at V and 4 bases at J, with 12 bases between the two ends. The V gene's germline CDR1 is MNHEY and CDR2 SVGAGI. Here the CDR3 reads CASSHNTGANVLTF. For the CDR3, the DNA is TGTGCCAGCTCGCACAACACCGGGGCCAACGTCCTGACTTTC.

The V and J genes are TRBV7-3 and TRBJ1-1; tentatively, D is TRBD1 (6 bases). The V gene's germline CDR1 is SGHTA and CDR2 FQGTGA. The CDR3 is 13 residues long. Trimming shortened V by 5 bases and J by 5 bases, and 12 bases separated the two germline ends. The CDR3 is CASSANRETEAFF. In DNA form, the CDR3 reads TGTGCCAGCAGCGCAAACAGGGAGACTGAAGCTTTCTTT.

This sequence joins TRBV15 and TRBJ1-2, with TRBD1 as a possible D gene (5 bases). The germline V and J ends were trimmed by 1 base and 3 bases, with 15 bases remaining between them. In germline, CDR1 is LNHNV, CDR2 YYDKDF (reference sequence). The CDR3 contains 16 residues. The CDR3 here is CATSRGETGTYYGYTF. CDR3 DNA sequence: TGTGCCACCAGCAGAGGGGAGACCGGGACTTACTATGGCTACACCTTC.

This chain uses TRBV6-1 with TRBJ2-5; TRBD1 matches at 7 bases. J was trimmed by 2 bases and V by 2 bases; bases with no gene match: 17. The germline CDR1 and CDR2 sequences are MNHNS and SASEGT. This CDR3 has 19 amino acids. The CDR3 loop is CASSELRGKFEGAQETQYF. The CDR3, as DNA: TGTGCCAGCAGTGAATTGCGCGGCAAATTTGAGGGGGCACAAGAGACCCAGTACTTC.